The present T cell receptor (beta chain) was sequenced within a study of T cell responses to AZD1222 COVID-19 vaccine. Whole-study results and caveats: Donors in the cohort were predominantly white British and more often female, and clonal diversity was possibly underestimated. Across the whole spike, CD4 TCRs peaked at regions 160-218 and 743-854. An increase in Spike-specific TCR breadth and depth was observed after two AZD1222 doses. The number of AZD1222 recipients seropositive at baseline was only five to seven.

This CDR3 comprises 11 residues. Trimming left V 4 bases short and J 6 bases short, with 7 bases between. From germline, CDR1 is SGHAT and CDR2 FQNNGV. The assay was immunoSEQ multiplex PCR, and TCRdb's table has in-frame clones only and misses some. The table lists around 95,000 clones, 80% to 90% of them singletons. As concerns this clone: Its antigen remains unknown.

Specimen: peripheral blood, collected on day 0 of MenACWY control vaccination. V gene TRBV11-2 combines with J gene TRBJ2-7; D ambiguous. This TCR came from an adult in good health. CDR3 region: CASSSTPEQYF. The CDR3 nucleotides read TGTGCCAGCAGCTCGACCCCCGAGCAGTACTTC.